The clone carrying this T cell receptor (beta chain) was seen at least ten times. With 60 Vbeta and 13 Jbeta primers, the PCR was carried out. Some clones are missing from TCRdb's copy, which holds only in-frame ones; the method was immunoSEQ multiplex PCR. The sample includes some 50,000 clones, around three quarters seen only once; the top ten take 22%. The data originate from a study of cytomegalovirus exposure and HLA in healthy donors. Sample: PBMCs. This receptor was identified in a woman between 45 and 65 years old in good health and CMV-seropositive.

CDR3 coding DNA: TGTGCCAGCAGTTCTACAGGCCAATCGGGTAACCCTGAAGCTTTCTTT. Protein: CASSSTGQSGNPEAFF. This chain links TRBV6-6 with TRBJ1-1; D possibly corresponds to TRBD1 (5 bases). This CDR3 has 16 residues. In germline, CDR1 is MNHNY, CDR2 SVGAGI (reference sequence). Trimming cost V 4 bases and J 6 bases, with 21 bases left between them.